The source of this T cell receptor beta chain is a study of blood T cell repertoires in COVID-19 (TCRdb year 2020). Notes on the research overall: Samples from collaborators originated in the United States, Italy and Spain and spanned both the acute and convalescent phases of COVID-19. The prospective study material was composed of cDNA or gDNA derived from T cells, B-cell-depleted T cells, or PBMCs. The dataset comprised deeply sampled blood TCRbeta repertoires from subjects exposed to, actively infected with, or recovered from COVID-19. The repertoires were released in a freely available public database intended as a resource for research on the immune response to SARS-CoV-2. Samples were obtained from the ongoing ImmuneRACE study (first 160 participants) and from 950 to 1,500 subjects provided by 6 global collaborators. Sample metadata almost always included a de-identified subject ID, COVID-19 status, age in years and sex. Where available, HLA class I and class II types were obtained from metadata supplied by the sample provider rather than from assay-based typing.

Results the study describes overall, beyond this receptor: How much clinical and demographic metadata was included differed by source and by participant, and the metadata was provided uncurated.

Taken from the germline V gene (reference sequence), the CDR1 and CDR2 loops are SEHNR and FQNEAQ. The CDR3 measures 13 amino acids from cysteine to phenylalanine. The kept DNA is CDR3 alone, 39 bases in frame from the first base. At the junction V is shortened by 5 bases and J by 5 bases, with 10 bases in between. For this clone: Its antigen is unknown. Base qualities are missing; no much larger clone stands one base away.

TCRbeta CDR3 regions were amplified from genomic DNA by means of the immunoSEQ Assay, a bias-controlled multiplex PCR. The paper's data handling went like this. Nucleated cell counts per sample were estimated from amplification of reference gene primers within the assay. To quantify the absolute abundance of each unique TCRbeta CDR3 rearrangement, sequence reads were collapsed and filtered. For each sample, productive Simpson clonality was calculated as the square root of Simpson's diversity index over productive rearrangements. TCRdb stores this immuneACCESS table with in-frame sequences only. Part of the clones is absent; in the studies checked, under half of the shortfall reflects unresolved V genes, and no reason is known for the rest. V, J and clone size are those of that table, while D and trimming were read from the DNA. The sample records around 250,000 clones, over 75% of which are singletons. The ten largest clones represent around 3.1% of the sample.

In the prospective study, participants were about 18 to 95 years old, resided in under 30 geographic areas of the United States, and were enrolled through a virtual design. In the prospective study, cohorts were assigned on the basis of participant-reported clinical history obtained from a screening survey and a study questionnaire. A participant counted as exposed if, within 2 weeks of entering the study, that participant had been in contact with someone who had a PCR-confirmed or clinician-diagnosed COVID-19 case. Mobile phlebotomists in the prospective study collected whole blood, serum and a nasopharyngeal or oropharyngeal swab from every participant. Over an approximately two-month period, participants in the prospective study had the option of providing additional blood draws and questionnaires. Before DNA extraction, prospective study blood samples were shipped either frozen or at room temperature.

This TCR was recovered from a woman aged 40 to 50 who had been exposed to COVID-19. In this chain, TRBV7-9 is recombined with TRBJ1-5; the D gene is unclear. The source material was PBMCs or T cells enriched from blood (not recorded which). CDR3 reads: CASSLRADQPQHF. The DNA sequence follows: TGTGCCAGCAGCCTAAGAGCCGATCAGCCCCAGCATTTT.